The rows below give T cell receptor beta chains drawn from one sample of a study of blood T cell repertoires in COVID-19. Sequencing was performed with immunoSEQ multiplex PCR; in TCRdb, only in-frame clones are kept and a portion is missing. The table shows about 120,000 clones, with about four fifths occurring only once. Specimen: peripheral blood. These receptors came from a woman in her seventies with acute or convalescent COVID-19. Each CDR3 is given with its conserved first and last residue. Fields, in order: clone size, J gene, V gene, D gene, CDR3 protein, CDR3 DNA. The D gene is left open where the match is weak. Expanded clones get a size class; other rows say once, few or many, or leave the size out.

NA TRBJ1-1 TRBV7-9 TRBD1 CASSFNRGSNTEAFF TGTGCCAGCAGCTTCAACAGGGGCTCGAACACTGAAGCTTTCTTT
many TRBJ1-2 TRBV10-3 NA CAISEYPGSNYGYTF TGTGCCATCAGTGAGTACCCGGGGTCTAACTATGGCTACACCTTC
NA TRBJ2-1 TRBV27 TRBD2 CASSLSLAGGLGEQFF TGTGCCAGCAGTTTATCCCTAGCGGGGGGTCTCGGTGAGCAGTTCTTC
NA TRBJ2-5 TRBV5-6 NA CASSFGTQETQYF TGTGCCAGCAGCTTCGGTACCCAAGAGACCCAGTACTTC
NA TRBJ2-5 TRBV11-3 TRBD1 CASSYPTGQLYF TGTGCCAGCAGCTACCCGACAGGGCAGCTCTACTTC
few TRBJ1-1 TRBV4-3 NA CASSQRSLTGMGNTEAFF TGCGCCAGCAGCCAACGGAGCCTCACAGGGATGGGGAACACTGAAGCTTTCTTT
NA TRBJ1-2 TRBV10-3 TRBD1 CAISESGGWGYTF TGTGCCATCAGTGAGTCAGGGGGCTGGGGCTACACCTTC
NA TRBJ2-7 TRBV5-1 TRBD2 CASSLEISGGIYEQYF TGCGCCAGCAGCTTGGAAATTAGCGGGGGGATCTACGAGCAGTACTTC
NA TRBJ1-1 TRBV10-1 TRBD1 CASTQGARTEAFF TGCGCCAGCACTCAGGGGGCGAGAACTGAAGCTTTCTTT
NA TRBJ1-1 TRBV19 NA CASGYGGNTEAFF TGTGCCAGTGGCTACGGGGGGAACACTGAAGCTTTCTTT
NA TRBJ1-1 TRBV30 NA CAWSWWQGSMNTEAFF TGTGCCTGGAGCTGGTGGCAGGGGAGTATGAACACTGAAGCTTTCTTT
NA TRBJ2-1 TRBV11-3 TRBD2 CASSDSGGLRNEQFF TGTGCCAGCAGTGATAGCGGGGGGTTGCGCAATGAGCAGTTCTTC
NA TRBJ1-2 TRBV5-6 NA CASSTPRGGGYTF TGTGCCAGCAGCACCCCCCGAGGAGGTGGCTACACCTTC
NA TRBJ1-1 TRBV27 NA CASTWGPNTEAFF TGTGCCAGCACTTGGGGCCCAAACACTGAAGCTTTCTTT
NA TRBJ2-5 TRBV27 NA CASSFHLPGTNVETQYF TGTGCCAGCAGTTTCCACCTTCCCGGGACAAATGTAGAGACCCAGTACTTC
NA TRBJ1-4 TRBV29-1 NA CSVETTGGDEKLFF TGCAGCGTTGAAACGACAGGAGGTGATGAAAAACTGTTTTTT
NA TRBJ1-3 TRBV5-1 TRBD1 CASSGTGVPGNTIYF TGCGCCAGCAGCGGGACAGGGGTACCTGGAAACACCATATATTTT
few TRBJ2-5 TRBV6-2/TRBV6-3 TRBD2 CASSASGGQETQYF TGTGCCAGCAGTGCTAGCGGGGGGCAAGAGACCCAGTACTTC